Shown below are 10 T cell receptor beta chains from a single sample sequenced in a study of blood T cell repertoires in COVID-19. Measured with immunoSEQ multiplex PCR; TCRdb has only the in-frame clones, and not every one. The repertoire has approximately 80,000 clones, 65% to 90% of them found once; the top ten carry about 45%. The sequenced sample was peripheral blood. These receptors were collected from a man older than 75 with acute or convalescent COVID-19.

The V and J genes are TRBV29-1 and TRBJ2-3, with D perhaps matching TRBD1 (5 bases). Germline assignment: CDR1 SQVTM and CDR2 ANQGSEA. The CDR3 has 14 amino acids. With 4 bases removed from V and 4 bases from J, the gap between germline ends came to 15 bases. The chain's CDR3 is CSVGGRVWSDTQYF. Written as DNA, the CDR3 is TGCAGCGTTGGCGGCAGGGTTTGGTCAGATACGCAGTATTTT.

The gene calls are TRBV14 and TRBJ2-3; 14 nucleotides match TRBD2. Losses at the gene ends were 4 bases for V and 4 bases for J; bases not matched to a gene: 4. The germline V gene has CDR1 SGHDN and CDR2 FVKESK. This CDR3 spans 16 amino acids. CDR3 DNA sequence: TGTGCCAGCAGCCTCAGACTAGCGGGAGGGTCAGATACGCAGTATTTT. Translation gives CASSLRLAGGSDTQYF.

There are a few counts of this clone. J is TRBJ2-5 and V is TRBV19; TRBD2 matches 8 bases. The CDR3 extends over 15 amino acids. The junction had 4 bases not matched to a gene; V was cut back by 0 bases and J by 4 bases. From germline, CDR1 is LNHDA and CDR2 SQIVND (reference sequence). The CDR3 is CASSIEAGVGETQYF. The CDR3 DNA reads as TGTGCCAGTAGTATAGAAGCGGGAGTCGGAGAGACCCAGTACTTC.

The chain couples TRBV2 to TRBJ1-6; TRBD1 is a possible D gene (6 bases). Germline CDR1 is SNHLY and CDR2 is FYNNEI. The V end was cut by 7 bases, the J end by 7 bases, with 17 bases between. The CDR3 runs 15 residues. The chain's CDR3 is CASNRGNRANSPLHF. CDR3 nucleotide sequence: TGTGCCAGCAATAGGGGGAACAGGGCCAATTCACCCCTCCACTTT.

The gene calls are TRBV5-1 and TRBJ2-2; 11 nucleotides align to TRBD2. The CDR3 runs to 16 residues. Germline V gene sequence: CDR1 SGHRS, CDR2 YFSETQ. V shed 4 bases and J 4 bases; nucleotides not matched to a gene: 6. The chain's CDR3 is CASSPRLAGTTGELFF. The CDR3 DNA reads TGCGCCAGCAGCCCAAGACTAGCGGGAACCACCGGGGAGCTGTTTTTT.

This sequence joins TRBV5-1 and TRBJ2-1; D is perhaps TRBD1 (6 bases). V dropped 1 base and J dropped 4 bases, with 9 bases sitting between them. Per the germline V gene, CDR1 is SGHRS and CDR2 is YFSETQ. The CDR3 length is 14 residues. CDR3: CASSLRQDYNEQFF. CDR3 nucleotides: TGCGCCAGCAGCTTGAGACAGGATTACAATGAGCAGTTCTTC.

Only a few counts were recorded for this clone. The gene calls are TRBV18 and TRBJ1-2, with 9 positions matching TRBD1. The CDR3 spans 14 residues. Germline trimming cut 1 base from V and 8 bases from J; bases unmatched to any gene: 5. Germline assignment: CDR1 KGHSH and CDR2 LQKENI. The CDR3 nucleotides are TGTGCCAGCTCACCACGGACAGGGGAAGGCGGCTACACCTTC. Residues: CASSPRTGEGGYTF.

The chain combines TRBV2 with TRBJ2-4; no firm D call. V dropped 2 bases and J dropped 0 bases, with 8 bases sitting between them. The V gene's germline CDR1 is SNHLY and CDR2 FYNNEI. The CDR3 sequence is 15 residues long. The CDR3, as DNA: TGTGCCAGCAGTGAACAGATCTTAGCCAAAAACATTCAGTACTTC. Amino acid sequence: CASSEQILAKNIQYF.

The gene calls are TRBV28 and TRBJ1-5; TRBD1 aligns across 8 bases. The CDR3 covers 16 residues. J lost 6 bases, V lost 9 bases, and 16 bases had no gene match. The V gene's germline CDR1 is MDHEN and CDR2 SYDVKM. As DNA, the CDR3 is TGTGCCAGTCGGACAGGGTCGAGTTGGGCGGGTCAGCCCCAGCATTTT. Residues: CASRTGSSWAGQPQHF.

V usage is TRBV7-9 and J usage is TRBJ2-4; the D gene is possibly TRBD2 (7 bases). CDR3 length: 17 amino acids. V was clipped by 5 bases and J by 0 bases, with 17 bases between them. Germline assignment: CDR1 SEHNR and CDR2 FQNEAQ (reference sequence). In DNA, the CDR3 is TGTGCCAGCAGCCCACAGGTCGGGGGGCTAGCCAAAAACATTCAGTACTTC. This sequence encodes CASSPQVGGLAKNIQYF.